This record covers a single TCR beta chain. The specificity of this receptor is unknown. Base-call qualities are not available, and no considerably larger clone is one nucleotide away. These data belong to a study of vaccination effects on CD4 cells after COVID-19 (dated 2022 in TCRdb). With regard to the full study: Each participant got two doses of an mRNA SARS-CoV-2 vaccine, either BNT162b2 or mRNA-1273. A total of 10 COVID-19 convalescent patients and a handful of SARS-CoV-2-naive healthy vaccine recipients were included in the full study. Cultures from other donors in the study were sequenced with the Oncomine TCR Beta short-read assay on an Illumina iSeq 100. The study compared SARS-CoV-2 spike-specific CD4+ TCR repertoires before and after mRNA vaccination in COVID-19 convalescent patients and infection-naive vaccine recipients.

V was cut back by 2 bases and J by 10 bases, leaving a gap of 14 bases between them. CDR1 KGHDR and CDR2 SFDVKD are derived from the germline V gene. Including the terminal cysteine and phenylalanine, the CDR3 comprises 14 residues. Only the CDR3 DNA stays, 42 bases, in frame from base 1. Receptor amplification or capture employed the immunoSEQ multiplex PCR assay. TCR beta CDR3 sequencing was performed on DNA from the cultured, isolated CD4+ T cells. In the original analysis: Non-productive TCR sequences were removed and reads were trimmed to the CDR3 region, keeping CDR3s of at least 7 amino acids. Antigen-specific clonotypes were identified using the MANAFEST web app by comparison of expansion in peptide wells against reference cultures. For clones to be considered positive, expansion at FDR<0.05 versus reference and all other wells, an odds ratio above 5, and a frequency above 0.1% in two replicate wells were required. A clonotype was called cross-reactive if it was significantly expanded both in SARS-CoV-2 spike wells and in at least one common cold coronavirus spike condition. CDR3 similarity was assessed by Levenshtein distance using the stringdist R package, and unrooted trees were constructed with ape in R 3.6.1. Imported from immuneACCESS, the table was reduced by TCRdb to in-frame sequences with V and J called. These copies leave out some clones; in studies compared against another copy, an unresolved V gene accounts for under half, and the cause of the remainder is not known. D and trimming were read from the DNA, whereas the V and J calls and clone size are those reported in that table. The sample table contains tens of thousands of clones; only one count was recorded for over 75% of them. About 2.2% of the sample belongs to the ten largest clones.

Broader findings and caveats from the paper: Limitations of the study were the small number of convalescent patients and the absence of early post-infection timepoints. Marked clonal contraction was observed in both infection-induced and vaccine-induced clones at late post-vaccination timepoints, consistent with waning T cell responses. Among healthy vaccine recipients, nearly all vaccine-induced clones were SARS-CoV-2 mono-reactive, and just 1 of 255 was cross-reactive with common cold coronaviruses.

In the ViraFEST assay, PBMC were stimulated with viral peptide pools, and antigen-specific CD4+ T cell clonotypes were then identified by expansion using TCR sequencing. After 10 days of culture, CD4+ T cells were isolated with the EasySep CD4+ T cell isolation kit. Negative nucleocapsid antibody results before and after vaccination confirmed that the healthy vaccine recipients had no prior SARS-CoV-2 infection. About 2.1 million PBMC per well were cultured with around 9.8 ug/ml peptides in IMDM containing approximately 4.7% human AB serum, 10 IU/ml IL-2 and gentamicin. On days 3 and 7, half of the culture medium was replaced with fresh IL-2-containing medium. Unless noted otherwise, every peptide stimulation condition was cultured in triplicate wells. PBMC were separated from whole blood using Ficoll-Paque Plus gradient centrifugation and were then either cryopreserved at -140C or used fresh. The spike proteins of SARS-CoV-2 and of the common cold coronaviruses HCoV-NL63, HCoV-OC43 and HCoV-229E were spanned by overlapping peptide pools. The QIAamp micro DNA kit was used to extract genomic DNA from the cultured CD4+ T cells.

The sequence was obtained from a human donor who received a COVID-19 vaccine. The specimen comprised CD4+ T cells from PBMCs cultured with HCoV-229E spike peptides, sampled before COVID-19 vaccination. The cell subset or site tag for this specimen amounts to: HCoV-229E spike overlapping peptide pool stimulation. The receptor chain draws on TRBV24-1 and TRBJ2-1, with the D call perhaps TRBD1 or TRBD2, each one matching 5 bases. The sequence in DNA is TGTGCCACCAGTGATTCTCCGGGACCTAGGGAGCAGTTCTTC. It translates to CATSDSPGPREQFF.